A single sample is the source of the 13 T cell receptor beta chains below, sequenced in a study of PD-L1 blockade in urothelial cancer. Described time point: peripheral blood 6 weeks after treatment start. TCRdb keeps only in-frame clones here, not all; method: immunoSEQ multiplex PCR. Of tens of thousands of clones listed, roughly 90% are singletons. The sample here was PBMCs, taken around atezolizumab (anti-PD-L1) treatment. The receptors come from a man aged 55 to 70 with urothelial cancer.

With regard to this clone: A junction boundary mismatches the germline segment, possibly from a read error. The chain carries TRBV5-6 and TRBJ2-7, with 7 bases fitting TRBD1. In germline, CDR1 is SGHDT, CDR2 YYEEEE. This CDR3 has 12 amino acids. The CDR3 loop is CASSPGQVAEDF. The CDR3 nucleotides read TGTGCCAGCAGCCCCGGACAGGTCGCCGAGGACTTC.

The gene calls are TRBV18 and TRBJ1-1; 8 nucleotides line up with TRBD1. This CDR3 spans 16 amino acids. V lost 2 bases, J lost 3 bases, and 8 bases stayed unmatched. From germline, CDR1 is KGHSH and CDR2 LQKENI. CDR3 protein: CASSPEQGAWHTEAFF. The CDR3 DNA follows: TGTGCCAGCTCACCAGAGCAGGGGGCTTGGCACACTGAAGCTTTCTTT.

The chain is built from TRBV19 and TRBJ2-2; a possible D gene is TRBD2 (6 bases). The germline V gene encodes CDR1 LNHDA and CDR2 SQIVND (reference sequence). The V end lost 5 bases, the J end lost 2 bases, and 9 bases lay between the germline ends. CDR3 length: 14 amino acids. CDR3 amino acids: CASSGGSNTGELFF. The CDR3 DNA reads TGTGCCAGTAGTGGAGGGTCAAACACCGGGGAGCTGTTTTTT.

This clone came up a few times. The chain combines TRBV5-6 with TRBJ2-7; 7 bases map to TRBD1. Germline CDR1 reads SGHDT; CDR2 reads YYEEEE. The CDR3 is 13 residues long. The junction had 4 bases not matched to a gene; V was cut back by 4 bases and J by 3 bases. The CDR3 spells CASSGRQGYEQYF. The CDR3 DNA sequence: TGTGCCAGCAGCGGCAGACAGGGCTACGAGCAGTACTTC.

The CDR3 DNA is TGTGCCAGCAGCCCCACCCCGACAGGGGGCGACGAGCAGTACTTC. Amino acids: CASSPTPTGGDEQYF. The genes are TRBV7-3 and TRBJ2-7; TRBD1 aligns across 10 bases. This CDR3 has 15 residues. With 5 bases clipped from V and 5 bases from J, the junction kept 9 bases outside the gene matches. CDR1 is SGHTA, CDR2 FQGTGA, per germline.

The chain is built from TRBV5-1 and TRBJ1-5; 7 bases are a match to TRBD1. CDR1 is SGHRS and CDR2 is YFSETQ in the germline V gene. The CDR3 covers 14 residues. V trimming: 5 bases; J trimming: 2 bases; junction bases outside the gene matches: 4. The CDR3 DNA follows: TGCGCCAGCAGACCCGACAGGGGCAATCAGCCCCAGCATTTT. Translation gives CASRPDRGNQPQHF. Based on the CDR3 plus reference TRBV5-1 and TRBJ1-5, the full variable domain is KAGVTQTPRYLIKTRGQQVTLSCSPISGHRSVSWYQQTPGQGLQFLFEYFSETQRNKGNFPGRFSGRQFSNSRSEMNVSTLELGDSALYLCASRPDRGNQPQHFGDGTRLSIL.

The chain uses TRBV5-4 and TRBJ1-5; D is perhaps TRBD1 (5 bases). Per the germline V gene, CDR1 is SGHNT and CDR2 is YYREEE (reference sequence). With 4 bases removed from V and 0 bases from J, the gap between germline ends came to 11 bases. This CDR3 spans 15 amino acids. The DNA for the CDR3 is TGTGCCAGCAGCCTCACAGGAGATAGCAATCAGCCCCAGCATTTT. Translating it yields CASSLTGDSNQPQHF.

This chain links TRBV7-6 with TRBJ1-2; tentatively, D is TRBD1 (5 bases). The ends were cut back, 5 bases at V and 4 bases at J, with 11 bases in the middle. Germline V CDR1 and CDR2: SGHVS, FNYEAQ. The CDR3 is made up of 13 amino acids. The CDR3 coding sequence is TGTGCCAGCAGCCCCGGGGGGACCTATGGCTACACCTTC. Protein product: CASSPGGTYGYTF.

The chain couples TRBV6-1 to TRBJ2-7; a possible D gene is TRBD1 (6 bases). This CDR3 is built from 15 residues. Germline CDR1 reads MNHNS; CDR2 reads SASEGT. Trimming shortened V by 8 bases and J by 0 bases, and 17 bases separated the two germline ends. The CDR3 protein is CASAPSGTFSYEQYF. The CDR3 DNA is TGTGCCAGCGCCCCCTCCGGGACATTCTCCTACGAGCAGTACTTC.

The V gene is TRBV5-8, the J gene TRBJ2-7; D perhaps matches TRBD1 (5 bases). Deletions cut 6 bases from V and 5 bases from J, with 18 bases between. The CDR3 has 14 amino acids. Germline CDR1 and CDR2: SGHTS and YDEGEE. This CDR3 is CASTFRQNHHEQYF. Here the CDR3 DNA reads TGTGCCAGCACCTTCAGACAGAACCACCACGAGCAGTACTTC.

This rearrangement joins TRBV6-5 to TRBJ1-2; 10 positions agree with TRBD1. Germline V gives CDR1 MNHEY, CDR2 SVGAGI. V lost 4 bases to trimming and J lost 3 bases; unmatched junction nucleotides: 5. The CDR3 runs to 15 residues. The CDR3 nucleotides read TGTGCCAGCAGTTCTATGACAGGGGGCGACTATGGCTACACCTTC. It is translated as CASSSMTGGDYGYTF.

The V and J genes are TRBV2 and TRBJ2-1; 13 bases map to TRBD2. The CDR3 length is 15 residues. Germline loops: CDR1 SNHLY, CDR2 FYNNEI. The ends lost 6 bases at V and 9 bases at J; junction bases unmatched: 8. CDR3 nucleotide sequence: TGTGCCAGCAGGATACTAGCGGGGGGGCAAGGTGAGCAGTTCTTC. Translation: CASRILAGGQGEQFF.

The CDR3, as DNA: TGTGCCAGCAGCTCCGGGACTGTGAACACTGAAGCTTTCTTT. It translates to CASSSGTVNTEAFF. The V call is TRBV28, the J call TRBJ1-1, with a weak D call TRBD1 (5 bases). Trimming stripped 6 bases from V and 0 bases from J, with 11 bases between. Germline V CDR1 and CDR2: MDHEN, SYDVKM. The CDR3 is 14 residues long.